The T cell receptor (beta chain) under discussion was sequenced for a study of blood T cell repertoires in COVID-19. Turning to the study itself: Samples of COVID-19 (acute and convalescent) were obtained from the United States, Italy and Spain.

Germline loops: CDR1 SNHLY, CDR2 FYNNEI. This CDR3 is 14 amino acids long. The V gene end was trimmed by 6 bases and the J gene end by 6 bases; junction bases not matched to a gene: 6. Study members were between roughly 18 and 89 years old and lived in 25 or so US regions. Allocation to cohorts depended on clinical history reported by the participants. Clones were read by immunoSEQ multiplex PCR, and TCRdb kept only the in-frame ones, dropping some. Among roughly 220,000 clones listed, around 90% were seen once. The V gene is TRBV2, the J gene TRBJ2-3; 10 bases align to TRBD2. Specimen: PBMCs or T cells enriched from blood (not recorded which). This sequence originates from a woman aged 50 to 65 with acute COVID-19. CDR3 sequence: CASSLAGVYDTQYF. The CDR3 coding sequence is TGTGCCAGCAGCCTAGCGGGAGTGTACGATACGCAGTATTTT.